This T cell receptor (beta chain) was recovered during a study of blood T cells in healthy people across ages. Study findings and constraints: Naive CD4+ cell counts and diversity both ran higher in long-lived than in aged donors. Roughly linear age-related decline in beta diversity appeared, significant by age around 38.

Primed by a sample-barcoded 5' primer and a J-beta primer mix, a second PCR proceeded for about 6 to 11 cycles. TCRdb redid the calling of the 5' RACE reads with MiXCR, one entry per CDR3 protein. In the table there are 1,300,000 or so distinct CDR3 sequences, roughly 64% of which are singletons. Regarding this clonotype: Its antigen is currently unknown.

Each donor supplied ten milliliters of peripheral blood. This TCR was recovered from a man in his late teens or twenties in good health. The source material was blood.

CDR3 loop: CASSAGLAGAETQYF. In DNA form, the CDR3 reads TGCGCCAGCAGCGCGGGACTAGCGGGGGCTGAGACCCAGTACTTC. The V gene is TRBV5-1, the J gene TRBJ2-5, with TRBD2 identical over 14 bases. CDR1 is SGHRS and CDR2 is YFSETQ in the germline V gene. The V gene end was trimmed by 4 bases and the J gene end by 5 bases; junction bases not matched to a gene: 4. The CDR3 spans 15 residues. Using reference TRBV5-1 and TRBJ2-5 for the parts outside the CDR3, the full variable domain is KAGVTQTPRYLIKTRGQQVTLSCSPISGHRSVSWYQQTPGQGLQFLFEYFSETQRNKGNFPGRFSGRQFSNSRSEMNVSTLELGDSALYLCASSAGLAGAETQYFGPGTRLLVL.